The T cell receptor (beta chain) under discussion was sequenced for a study of blood T cell repertoires in COVID-19. Study details: Samples taken during acute and convalescent COVID-19 were collected in the United States, Italy and Spain. T cells, B-cell-depleted T cells, or PBMCs supplied cDNA or gDNA.

Only a few counts were recorded for this clone. As processed by the authors: Estimated nucleated cell counts came from reference gene primer amplification. Generated by immunoSEQ multiplex PCR, the TCRdb table keeps only in-frame clones and is missing some. V and J calls and clone size come straight from that table; D and trimming were deduced from the DNA. The sample has roughly 100,000 clones; approximately 88% are singletons. V shed 5 bases, J shed 1 base, and the junction held 12 bases outside the gene matches. The germline V gene encodes CDR1 LNHDA and CDR2 SQIVND (reference sequence). The length of the CDR3 is 17 residues.

The sequencing input was peripheral blood. The gene calls are TRBV19 and TRBJ2-7; 9 bases map to TRBD2. The sequence was obtained from a woman in her fifties or sixties with acute or convalescent COVID-19. CDR3 residues: CASSPRVLAGQSYEQYF. CDR3 in DNA: TGTGCCAGTAGTCCCAGGGTTCTAGCGGGACAATCCTACGAGCAGTACTTC.